This is a list of T cell receptor beta chains from one sample in a study of immune heterogeneity within non-small cell lung tumors. TCRdb reprocessed the multiplex PCR reads with MiXCR, giving one entry per CDR3 protein. This sample has some 2,800 distinct CDR3 sequences; 55% occur once, and the top ten carry roughly 11%. The sample taken for sequencing was lung tumor tissue. The source is a man in his fifties or sixties with non-small cell lung cancer. Both conserved end residues are part of each CDR3. D genes are given only for firm matches. Clone size is not always given. Where it is, it says once, few, many or a class for expanded clones.

V gene,D gene,J gene,clone size,CDR3 DNA,CDR3 protein
TRBV7-9,NA,TRBJ2-7,large,TGTGCCAGCAGCTTTTTGTCGCAGGGCGATTACGAGCAGTACTTC,CASSFLSQGDYEQYF
TRBV19,NA,TRBJ2-3,large,TGTGCCAGTAGGGTCACAGATACGCAGTATTTT,CASRVTDTQYF
TRBV4-1,NA,TRBJ2-5,NA,TGCGCCAGCAGCCCTCGGGACACCCAAGAGACCCAGTACTTC,CASSPRDTQETQYF
TRBV6-1,TRBD1,TRBJ2-7,few,TGTGCCAGCAGCGGGGACAGCCACTACGAGCAGTACTTC,CASSGDSHYEQYF
TRBV18,NA,TRBJ1-2,NA,TGTGCCAGCTCCAGGGCCGACGGAACCCAAGATGGCTACACCTTC,CASSRADGTQDGYTF
TRBV7-9,TRBD1,TRBJ1-5,NA,TGTGCCAGCAGGCCGGACAGGGCGGGAAGCAATCAGCCCCAGCATTTT,CASRPDRAGSNQPQHF
TRBV12-3/TRBV12-4,TRBD2,TRBJ2-1,NA,TGTGCCAGCAGCTTAGCGGGAGGACGGTTCTTC,CASSLAGGRFF
TRBV6-2/TRBV6-3,NA,TRBJ1-2,few,TGTGCCAGCATCGACCCCGGGAGGAGTTATGGCTACACCTTC,CASIDPGRSYGYTF
TRBV27,NA,TRBJ2-7,NA,TGTGCCAGCAGTTTAACCCGCTCCTACGAGCAGTACTTC,CASSLTRSYEQYF
TRBV4-3,TRBD1,TRBJ2-2,NA,TGCGCCAGCAGGAGGGGGCAGAACACCGGGGAGCTGTTTTTT,CASRRGQNTGELFF
TRBV10-3,TRBD2,TRBJ2-7,once,TGTGCCATCAGGGGACTAGTTCCCTCCTACGAGCAGTACTTC,CAIRGLVPSYEQYF
TRBV20-1,TRBD2,TRBJ2-7,NA,TGCAGTGTCCTAGCGGGGGAATCCTACGAGCAGTACTTC,CSVLAGESYEQYF
TRBV19,TRBD1,TRBJ2-7,few,TGTGCCAGTAGTATTGCGAGGGGACAGGGGTACGAGCAGTACTTC,CASSIARGQGYEQYF
TRBV20-1,NA,TRBJ1-2,few,TGCAGTGCTAGAGACCGGAACAGGCTCGCCTATGGCTACACCTTC,CSARDRNRLAYGYTF
TRBV30,NA,TRBJ1-6,few,TGTGCCTGGAGTGTACATATGTCCCCTGTCCACTTT,CAWSVHMSPVHF
TRBV27,NA,TRBJ2-5,NA,TGTGCCAGCAGTTTTATCGCCCCCTGGGACGGAGAGACCCAGTACTTC,CASSFIAPWDGETQYF
TRBV20-1,NA,TRBJ2-2,few,TGCAGTGCTAGTAAACAGGGATACACCGGGGAGCTGTTTTTT,CSASKQGYTGELFF
TRBV5-8,TRBD2,TRBJ2-2,NA,TGTGCCAGCAGCAGGAGACTAGCGGGAGTCGGGGAGCTGTTTTTT,CASSRRLAGVGELFF
TRBV24-1,NA,TRBJ2-3,NA,TGTGCCACCAGTGTGGGGCCGTATAGCACAGATACGCAGTATTTT,CATSVGPYSTDTQYF
TRBV24-1,NA,TRBJ2-5,once,TGTGCCACCAGCGATTTTGGATGGGGGACCCAGTACTTC,CATSDFGWGTQYF
TRBV7-8,TRBD2,TRBJ2-5,NA,TGTGCCAGCAGCCCGGAGGGGGGACTAGCAGGTGGGAGCCAGTACTTC,CASSPEGGLAGGSQYF
TRBV4-1,NA,TRBJ1-5,NA,TGCGCCAGCAGCTCCCTGGGCCCAGATAGCAATCAGCCCCAGCATTTT,CASSSLGPDSNQPQHF
TRBV6-1,NA,TRBJ1-5,NA,TGTGCCAGCAGTGAATTGACAGCAGATCAGCCCCAGCATTTT,CASSELTADQPQHF
TRBV6-1,NA,TRBJ2-3,NA,TGTGCCAGCAGTCTCACAGATACGCAGTATTTT,CASSLTDTQYF
TRBV20-1,NA,TRBJ1-2,few,TGCAGTGCTAGATCACCGGGACCTAAGGGGAACTATGGCTACACCTTC,CSARSPGPKGNYGYTF
TRBV6-2/TRBV6-3,NA,TRBJ1-1,NA,TGTGCCAGCGGTACAGGGTACGACACTGAAGCTTTCTTT,CASGTGYDTEAFF
TRBV5-1,NA,TRBJ1-1,NA,TGCGCCAGCAGCTTGGACAGCCTGAACACTGAAGCTTTCTTT,CASSLDSLNTEAFF
TRBV10-3,NA,TRBJ1-4,NA,TGTGCCATCAGTGACAGGGAAGAAAAACTGTTTTTT,CAISDREEKLFF
TRBV24-1,NA,TRBJ2-7,NA,TGTGCCACCAGTGACGACGGGACCCACTACGAGCAGTACTTC,CATSDDGTHYEQYF
TRBV7-2,NA,TRBJ2-3,NA,TGTGCCAGCAGCTCGAGGCCAGCGCCCAGCACAGATACGCAGTATTTT,CASSSRPAPSTDTQYF
TRBV7-2,NA,TRBJ2-5,NA,TGTGCCAGCAGCCCCAACCCCTTTCGGGAGCAAGAGACCCAGTACTTC,CASSPNPFREQETQYF
TRBV5-6,NA,TRBJ1-3,NA,TGTGCCAGCAGCTCCCTAGGGGGGGCAGGAAACACCATATATTTT,CASSSLGGAGNTIYF
TRBV5-1,TRBD2,TRBJ2-7,NA,TGCGCCAGCAGCTCCCTAGCGGGAGGGCCTAATGAGCAGTACTTC,CASSSLAGGPNEQYF
TRBV18,TRBD1,TRBJ2-3,few,TGTGCCAGCTCACCACGCTCCGGGACAGGGACGAAAGATACGCAGTATTTT,CASSPRSGTGTKDTQYF
TRBV2,TRBD2,TRBJ2-7,NA,TGTGCCAGCAGGGGACAGGTACCGATTAGGACTAGCGGACCCTACGAGCAGTACTTC,CASRGQVPIRTSGPYEQYF
TRBV11-3,NA,TRBJ2-2,NA,TGTGCCAGCAGCTTTGATACCGGGGAGCTGTTTTTT,CASSFDTGELFF
TRBV12-3/TRBV12-4,NA,TRBJ2-1,NA,TGTGCCAGCAGTTTAGTGGGACAGCCTAGGGAGGGGCAGTTCTTC,CASSLVGQPREGQFF
TRBV20-1,NA,TRBJ2-7,few,TGCAGTGTAGGTGAGGGAGTGAGCGAGCAGTACTTC,CSVGEGVSEQYF
TRBV20-1,NA,TRBJ1-1,few,TGCAGTGCTCCTCAGGGCACTGAAGCTTTCTTT,CSAPQGTEAFF
TRBV15,NA,TRBJ2-1,few,TGTGCCACCAGCAGAGAACGGAGCTCCTACAATGAGCAGTTCTTC,CATSRERSSYNEQFF
TRBV7-9,NA,TRBJ2-1,NA,TGTGCCAGCAGCCTAGCCCCTGAGCAGTTCTTC,CASSLAPEQFF
TRBV6-9,NA,TRBJ1-6,NA,TGTGCCAGCAGTTTCGACGGTTCACCCCTCCACTTT,CASSFDGSPLHF
TRBV24-1,NA,TRBJ2-3,once,TGTGCCACCAGTGATTCGGCAGGGAGCACAGATACGCAGTATTTT,CATSDSAGSTDTQYF
TRBV28,NA,TRBJ2-7,NA,TGTGCCAGCAGGGGTGAAGCCTCCTCCTACGAGCAGTACTTC,CASRGEASSYEQYF
TRBV30,NA,TRBJ2-7,NA,TGTGCCTCCCGGGGTGGCCCTTTATACGAGCAGTACTTC,CASRGGPLYEQYF
TRBV2,TRBD1,TRBJ1-5,few,TGTGCCAGCAGCACGGGACAGGTCCTAAGTCAGCCCCAGCATTTT,CASSTGQVLSQPQHF
TRBV11-1,NA,TRBJ2-7,NA,TGTGCCAGCAGCCGCCAGCAGGGTCTCTCCGAGCAGTACTTC,CASSRQQGLSEQYF
TRBV27,NA,TRBJ1-6,few,TGTGCCAGCAGTTTCGGAGGGGGTTACAATTCACCCCTCCACTTT,CASSFGGGYNSPLHF
TRBV28,NA,TRBJ1-5,NA,TGTGCCACCTATAGGGGGGCGGGGTCAGGGCAGCCCCAGCATTTT,CATYRGAGSGQPQHF
TRBV24-1,NA,TRBJ2-1,NA,TGTGCCACCAGTGACCGGACAGTCTACAATGAGCAGTTCTTC,CATSDRTVYNEQFF
TRBV12-3/TRBV12-4,TRBD1,TRBJ2-7,NA,TGTGCCAGCAGTTTGGACAGGGCCGCCTACGAGCAGTACTTC,CASSLDRAAYEQYF
TRBV11-2,TRBD1,TRBJ2-7,NA,TGTGCCAGCAGCGTAAACACAGGGGCCTCCTACGAGCAGTACTTC,CASSVNTGASYEQYF
TRBV7-2,NA,TRBJ2-7,few,TGTGCCAGCAGCTCGACTCTACAAACCTACGAGCAGTACTTC,CASSSTLQTYEQYF
TRBV28,NA,TRBJ1-6,once,TGTGCCAGCAGTTTTGGAGGCGGGACTAATTCACCCCTCCACTTT,CASSFGGGTNSPLHF
TRBV7-9,NA,TRBJ2-6,NA,TGTGCCAGCTGTTCTGGGGCCAACGTCCTGACTTTC,CASCSGANVLTF